This TCR beta chain derives from a study of T cells in Graves' hyperthyroidism and ophthalmopathy. This clonotype was counted ten times or more. Researchers took RNA transcripts and amplified the TCR beta CDR3 regions from them. The TCR CDR3 was amplified in a first-round RT-PCR using the HTBI primer set. In TCRdb, the multiplex PCR reads were re-called with MiXCR into one record per CDR3 protein. The data show a few hundred thousand distinct CDR3 sequences, with 13% seen just once and 9.2% held by the top ten. The CDR3 consists of 13 residues. Germline lookup yields CDR1 SNHLY and CDR2 FYNNEI. V was pared by 6 bases and J by 7 bases, with 4 bases of the junction left unmatched.

Input material: blood. This chain joins TRBV2 and TRBJ1-2, with 11 bases aligning to TRBD1. The TCR was taken from a woman aged 18-29 years with Graves' hyperthyroidism. CDR3 nucleotide sequence: TGTGCCAGCAGAGGACAGGGGGCGGTTGGCTACACCTTC. This sequence encodes CASRGQGAVGYTF.